The clone carrying this T cell receptor (beta chain) turned up a few times. The antigen is unknown. The time point denotes: pre-sensitization, week 0. The treatment denotes: therapeutic diphenylcyclopropenone sensitization with weekly scalp DPC. The sample is drawn from a study of human T cells and chemical hapten exposure. For the study at large: Sensitization employed 2% DPC on approximately 2 cm by approximately 2 cm of upper inner arm skin. Per-sample TCR yield variability stemmed mainly from small pooled library volume differences. Whole-study findings and limits: Counts of expanded TCRs at PT1 were positively correlated with patch test score. The presence of alopecia in the donors means their immune response may differ from healthy people's.

There are 14 residues in the CDR3. With V trimmed by 6 bases and J by 7 bases, 9 bases remained unmatched. Germline CDR1 and CDR2: MNHNS and SASEGT. TCRdb ran MiXCR on the RACE reads and lists one entry per CDR3 protein. This sample has approximately 100,000 distinct CDR3 sequences, with 9% to 15% found just once. The source is a woman aged 45-60 years with alopecia areata. Some clones in this sample may be carry-over from other donors' samples. The source material was whole blood, sampled in connection with sensitization to the hapten diphenylcyclopropenone (DPC). The chain carries TRBV6-1 and TRBJ2-7, with 10 bases matching TRBD1. CDR3 loop: CASRAGTGVREQYF. The CDR3 coding sequence is TGTGCCAGCAGAGCCGGGACAGGGGTTAGAGAGCAGTACTTC.